These 32 T cell receptor beta chains originate from one sample sequenced in a study of shared clonotypes between healthy human individuals. The repertoire was sequenced with immunoSEQ multiplex PCR; TCRdb's copy has only in-frame clones and lacks some. The table records under 550,000 clones, 90% to 96% of them present only once. The sample comprised naive CD4+ T cells sorted from blood. Documented subset: CD45RA+ positively selected. These receptors came from a woman younger than 45 in good health.

The rearrangement links TRBV19 to TRBJ1-1; D ambiguous. V was clipped by 5 bases and J by 5 bases, with 12 bases between them. This CDR3 region has 13 residues. CDR1 and CDR2 (germline): LNHDA, SQIVND (reference sequence). The CDR3 loop reads CASSFPYKTEAFF. The CDR3 DNA follows: TGTGCCAGTAGTTTCCCATATAAAACTGAAGCTTTCTTT.

The chain recombines TRBV6-1 with TRBJ1-5; no clear D. Germline V lookup: CDR1 MNHNS, CDR2 SASEGT. Deletions cut 4 bases from V and 7 bases from J, with 8 bases between. The CDR3 extends over 12 amino acids. The DNA for the CDR3 is TGTGCCAGCAGTGGAGGTAGACAGCCCCAGCATTTT. Residues: CASSGGRQPQHF.

The chain joins TRBV28 to TRBJ2-1; a weak D match, TRBD1 (5 bases). Deletions cut 10 bases from V and 3 bases from J, with 13 bases between. This CDR3 is built from 13 residues. The germline CDR1 and CDR2 sequences are MDHEN and SYDVKM. CDR3 sequence reads: CATGKQVYNEQFF. The CDR3 DNA is TGTGCCACCGGAAAACAGGTCTACAATGAGCAGTTCTTC.

V gene TRBV19 combines with J gene TRBJ2-1; D might be TRBD2 (6 bases). Trimming took off 2 bases at V and 2 bases at J, with 10 bases between the two ends. This CDR3 has 15 amino acids. In germline, CDR1 is LNHDA, CDR2 SQIVND (reference sequence). As DNA, the CDR3 is TGTGCCAGTAGTATAAAGGGACTTCCCTACAATGAGCAGTTCTTC. The encoded protein is CASSIKGLPYNEQFF. The whole variable domain, remainder taken from reference TRBV19 and TRBJ2-1, is DGGITQSPKYLFRKEGQNVTLSCEQNLNHDAMYWYRQDPGQGLRLIYYSQIVNDFQKGDIAEGYSVSREKKESFPLTVTSAQKNPTAFYLCASSIKGLPYNEQFFGPGTRLTVL.

V gene TRBV28 combines with J gene TRBJ1-4, with a tentative D call TRBD1 (6 bases). This CDR3 has 14 residues. Germline V gene lookup returns CDR1 MDHEN and CDR2 SYDVKM. V was cut by 5 bases and J by 4 bases, with 11 bases left in between. Here the CDR3 DNA reads TGTGCCAGCAGTCAGACAGGACTTAATGAAAAACTGTTTTTT. Protein sequence: CASSQTGLNEKLFF.

The rearrangement links TRBV4-1 to TRBJ1-2; weak D call: TRBD1 (6 bases). There are 16 residues in the CDR3. The germline V gene encodes CDR1 MGHRA and CDR2 YSYEKL. The V end was cut by 2 bases, the J end by 6 bases, with 19 bases between. The chain's CDR3 is CASSQSPGHNPHGYTF. CDR3 coding DNA: TGCGCCAGCAGCCAATCCCCGGGACACAACCCCCATGGCTACACCTTC.

The V gene is TRBV9, the J gene TRBJ2-6, with 15 bases fitting TRBD2. V shed 4 bases, J shed 1 base, and the junction held 3 bases outside the gene matches. The germline gives CDR1 SGDLS, CDR2 YYNGEE. The CDR3 has 18 residues. The CDR3 DNA is TGTGCCAGCAGCTCAGGGACTAGCGGGAGGTCTGGGGCCAACGTCCTGACTTTC. The encoded protein is CASSSGTSGRSGANVLTF.

A single count supports this clone. This sequence joins TRBV5-1 and TRBJ1-1, with TRBD1 matching 10 bases. The CDR3 covers 14 residues. Trimming took 4 bases from V and 10 from J; bases not matched to a gene: 10. Germline CDR1 reads SGHRS; CDR2 reads YFSETQ. CDR3: CASSGRDRGSLAFF. CDR3 bases: TGCGCCAGCAGCGGCCGGGACAGGGGTTCGTTAGCTTTCTTT.

The V call is TRBV6-6, the J call TRBJ2-4, with TRBD1 as a possible D gene (5 bases). V was trimmed by 6 bases and J by 0 bases, leaving 15 bases between them. The CDR3 covers 16 residues. The germline CDR1 and CDR2 sequences are MNHNY and SVGAGI (reference sequence). This CDR3 is CASRSDRPIAKNIQYF. For the CDR3, the DNA is TGTGCCAGCAGATCCGACAGACCTATAGCCAAAAACATTCAGTACTTC.

The chain combines TRBV19 with TRBJ2-1, with 10 bases lining up with TRBD2. The CDR3 sequence is 17 residues long. The V gene end was trimmed by 3 bases and the J gene end by 1 base; junction bases not matched to a gene: 6. Germline assignment: CDR1 LNHDA and CDR2 SQIVND (reference sequence). The CDR3 nucleotides read TGTGCCAGTAGTATCCTACGGACTAGCGGATCCTACAATGAGCAGTTCTTC. Translating it yields CASSILRTSGSYNEQFF.

The V call is TRBV14, the J call TRBJ2-7; a weak D match, TRBD1 (5 bases). V was shortened by 1 base and J by 2 bases, with 9 bases between the two germline ends. The CDR3 spans 14 residues. Germline V gives CDR1 SGHDN, CDR2 FVKESK. The CDR3 DNA follows: TGTGCCAGCAGCCAAGTTTACAGGACCTACGAGCAGTACTTC. This translates into CASSQVYRTYEQYF.

This clone came up once. The chain employs TRBV19 and TRBJ1-5; TRBD1 matches at 7 bases. The CDR3 length is 17 residues. Looked up from germline, CDR1 is LNHDA and CDR2 is SQIVND (reference sequence). J gave up 0 bases and V 3 bases, and 8 bases lay outside the gene matches. The CDR3 sequence is CASSISRTGISNQPQHF. Here the CDR3 DNA reads TGTGCCAGTAGTATTTCTCGGACAGGAATTAGCAATCAGCCCCAGCATTTT. The whole variable domain, filled in from reference TRBV19 and TRBJ1-5, reads DGGITQSPKYLFRKEGQNVTLSCEQNLNHDAMYWYRQDPGQGLRLIYYSQIVNDFQKGDIAEGYSVSREKKESFPLTVTSAQKNPTAFYLCASSISRTGISNQPQHFGDGTRLSIL.

The chain links TRBV28 to TRBJ2-7, with D tentatively TRBD2 (5 bases). CDR3 length equals 13 residues. Trimming pared 10 bases from V and 3 bases from J, leaving 16 bases between. Germline lookup yields CDR1 MDHEN and CDR2 SYDVKM. In nucleotides, the CDR3 is TGTGCCACCTCTAGGCGGGTGGTCTACGAGCAGTACTTC. Translating gives CATSRRVVYEQYF.

This chain links TRBV4-1 with TRBJ2-2; a possible D gene is TRBD1 (6 bases). Germline V lookup: CDR1 MGHRA, CDR2 YSYEKL. The V and J ends lost 4 bases and 5 bases respectively, with 14 bases between them. CDR3 size: 15 residues. The CDR3 DNA follows: TGCGCCAGCAGCCCAGACAGGATAAGGACCGGGGAGCTGTTTTTT. It yields the protein CASSPDRIRTGELFF.

The rearrangement links TRBV10-3 to TRBJ1-3, with D uncertain. Per the germline V gene, CDR1 is ENHRY and CDR2 is SYGVKD. The CDR3 runs to 12 residues. V lost 3 bases and J 6 bases, leaving 6 bases between the germline ends. CDR3 in amino acids: CAISEGVNTIYF. The CDR3, as DNA: TGTGCCATCAGTGAAGGCGTAAACACCATATATTTT.

The chain is built from TRBV6-5 and TRBJ2-7; no definite D call. Trimming stripped 2 bases from V and 0 bases from J, with 11 bases between. The CDR3 spans 15 residues. Germline V CDR1 and CDR2: MNHEY, SVGAGI. For the CDR3, the DNA is TGTGCCAGCAGTTACAGCGCCACATACTCCTACGAGCAGTACTTC. This sequence encodes CASSYSATYSYEQYF.

The chain recombines TRBV28 with TRBJ1-1; D gene uncertain. Germline CDR1 and CDR2: MDHEN and SYDVKM. The CDR3 totals 11 residues. V lost 6 bases and J 6 bases, leaving 8 bases between the germline ends. The CDR3 bases are TGTGCCAGCAGGGACGTGTCTGAAGCTTTCTTT. It is translated as CASRDVSEAFF.

This chain connects TRBV29-1 to TRBJ2-2; D may be TRBD1 (6 bases). The V end lost 4 bases, the J end lost 7 bases, and 10 bases lay between the germline ends. The V gene's germline CDR1 is SQVTM and CDR2 ANQGSEA. The CDR3 sequence is 12 residues long. CDR3 nucleotide sequence: TGCAGCGTTGTGGGGGCAAGCGGGGAGCTGTTTTTT. It codes for CSVVGASGELFF.

This clone appeared once. This chain connects TRBV29-1 to TRBJ2-1; perhaps TRBD1 as D (5 bases). The germline CDR1 and CDR2 sequences are SQVTM and ANQGSEA. This CDR3 is built from 13 residues. V lost 4 bases, J lost 0 bases, and 7 bases lay in between. The CDR3 DNA sequence: TGCAGCGTTGGAGACAGCTCCTACAATGAGCAGTTCTTC. Translating gives CSVGDSSYNEQFF.

The chain uses TRBV15 and TRBJ1-1; D is perhaps TRBD1 (5 bases). Trimming removed 7 bases at V and 11 bases at J, with 11 bases between. CDR1 is LNHNV, CDR2 YYDKDF, per germline (reference sequence). The CDR3 sequence is 10 residues long. The CDR3 sequence is CATKVGTAFF. The CDR3 coding sequence is TGTGCCACCAAGGTAGGGACCGCTTTCTTT.

The rearrangement joins TRBV28 to TRBJ1-5; D might be TRBD1 (6 bases). The CDR3 contains 16 residues. V lost 7 bases to trimming and J lost 7 bases, with 23 bases between them. Germline lookup yields CDR1 MDHEN and CDR2 SYDVKM. For the CDR3, the DNA is TGTGCCAGCACCCCGAGGGGGACACCATTTGGGCAGCCCCAGCATTTT. This encodes CASTPRGTPFGQPQHF.

The chain is built from TRBV4-1 and TRBJ2-1, with D maybe TRBD2 (6 bases). CDR3 size: 14 residues. Between the trimmed V and J ends, which lost 5 bases and 5 bases, there was a span of 13 bases. Germline values: CDR1 MGHRA, CDR2 YSYEKL. Here the CDR3 reads CASSSPTGDNEQFF. The CDR3 coding sequence is TGCGCCAGCAGCTCCCCTACGGGGGACAATGAGCAGTTCTTC.

V gene TRBV5-1 combines with J gene TRBJ2-2, with TRBD2 matching 8 bases. The CDR3 sequence is 18 residues long. The junction had 12 bases not matched to a gene; V was cut back by 5 bases and J by 0 bases. Germline CDR1 reads SGHRS; CDR2 reads YFSETQ. The CDR3 sequence: CASRRRGLESPNTGELFF. DNA for the CDR3: TGCGCCAGCAGGAGGAGGGGACTAGAATCCCCGAACACCGGGGAGCTGTTTTTT.

The rearrangement joins TRBV5-1 to TRBJ2-3; the match to TRBD1 covers 10 bases. Trimming cost V 4 bases and J 5 bases; bases outside gene matches: 4. The germline V gene encodes CDR1 SGHRS and CDR2 YFSETQ. CDR3 length: 14 amino acids. The CDR3 DNA sequence: TGCGCCAGCAGCCCGGGACAGGGGCTAGATACGCAGTATTTT. Translating gives CASSPGQGLDTQYF.

Written as DNA, the CDR3 is TGTGCCAGCAGTCCCAGGACAGGCCGATATGGGGCCAACGTCCTGACTTTC. It yields the protein CASSPRTGRYGANVLTF. The chain combines TRBV28 with TRBJ2-6, with 7 positions matching TRBD1. The length of the CDR3 is 17 residues. Per germline, CDR1 MDHEN and CDR2 SYDVKM. J lost 3 bases, V lost 5 bases, and 10 bases had no gene match.

About this clone: The junction does not match germline at one end; this may be a read error. The V and J genes are TRBV7-9 and TRBJ1-1, with a possible D match to TRBD1 (5 bases). This CDR3 has 12 amino acids. Germline values: CDR1 SEHNR, CDR2 FQNEAQ (reference sequence). CDR3 residues: CASSLSDTKAFF. For the CDR3, the DNA is TGTGCCAGCAGCCTTTCGGACACTAAAGCTTTCTTT.

V gene TRBV7-2 combines with J gene TRBJ1-4; a weak D match, TRBD1 (5 bases). The germline gives CDR1 SGHTA, CDR2 FQGNSA. The CDR3 consists of 16 residues. V lost 1 base and J lost 8, with 17 bases in between. CDR3 amino acids: CASSLVGGVNREKLFF. CDR3 DNA: TGTGCCAGCAGCTTAGTGGGGGGAGTGAATAGGGAAAAACTGTTTTTT.

The rearrangement uses TRBV5-4 and TRBJ2-5, with D unclear. Per germline, CDR1 SGHNT and CDR2 YYREEE (reference sequence). The CDR3 loop spans 14 amino acids. V was cut by 3 bases and J by 2 bases, with 11 bases left in between. CDR3 bases: TGTGCCAGCAGCTGGATCGGTATGCAAGAGACCCAGTACTTC. This gives the protein CASSWIGMQETQYF.

V gene TRBV19 combines with J gene TRBJ1-6; 12 positions match TRBD1. Germline V gene data show CDR1 as LNHDA and CDR2 as SQIVND (reference sequence). The CDR3 runs 16 residues. The V segment lost 6 bases and the J segment 9 bases; nucleotides outside the gene matches: 9. CDR3 region: CASRGTGGIRISPLHF. CDR3 DNA: TGTGCCAGTAGAGGGACAGGGGGCATCAGGATTTCACCCCTCCACTTT.

CDR3 amino acids: CASSLGGSGQETQYF. The DNA for the CDR3 is TGTGCCAGCAGCTTAGGAGGTAGCGGGCAAGAGACCCAGTACTTC. V usage is TRBV7-2 and J usage is TRBJ2-5, with 7 bases that match TRBD2. The CDR3 has 15 residues. Trimming took 1 base from V and 2 from J; bases not matched to a gene: 4. Looked up from germline, CDR1 is SGHTA and CDR2 is FQGNSA.

The table lists this clone with a count of one. The chain recombines TRBV10-2 with TRBJ1-5, with TRBD1 matching 7 bases. The germline CDR1 and CDR2 sequences are WSHSY and SAAADI. After removal of 6 bases from V and 5 bases from J, the junction contained 10 bases not matched to a gene. The CDR3 is 15 amino acids. The CDR3 is CASSFSFQGDQPQHF. Here the CDR3 DNA reads TGCGCCAGCAGCTTCTCATTTCAGGGGGATCAGCCCCAGCATTTT.

The rearrangement links TRBV5-1 to TRBJ1-3, with D hard to call. With 7 bases removed from V and 0 bases from J, the gap between germline ends came to 5 bases. The CDR3 has 12 residues. Germline CDR1 SGHRS, CDR2 YFSETQ. The CDR3 protein is CASFDSGNTIYF. CDR3 nucleotide sequence: TGCGCCAGCTTTGACTCTGGAAACACCATATATTTT.